Below are 32 T cell receptor beta chains sequenced from a single sample in a study of T cells after yellow fever vaccination. TCRdb processed the 5' RACE reads anew with MiXCR; each CDR3 protein has one entry. The data show 450,000 to 550,000 distinct CDR3 sequences, about a fifth seen once. Source: PBMCs, taken roughly 23 days after the first yellow fever vaccination. The source of these receptors is a young man who received the YFV17D yellow fever vaccine.

The chain uses TRBV20-1 and TRBJ1-5; TRBD1 aligns across 8 bases. Looked up from germline, CDR1 is DFQATT and CDR2 is SNEGSKA (reference sequence). This CDR3 is built from 12 residues. The V segment lost 5 bases and the J segment 6 bases; nucleotides outside the gene matches: 3. The CDR3 region is CSAGQGFQPQHF. The CDR3 coding sequence is TGCAGTGCTGGACAGGGATTTCAGCCCCAGCATTTT.

The gene calls are TRBV12-3 or TRBV12-4 and TRBJ2-7; D gene uncertain. The germline V and J ends were trimmed by 8 bases and 3 bases, with 8 bases remaining between them. The CDR3 runs to 11 residues. CDR3 nucleotides: TGTGCCAGCGGCAACTTCTACGAGCAGTACTTC. Residues: CASGNFYEQYF.

This clonotype was counted between two and nine times. This chain connects TRBV20-1 to TRBJ2-5, with 11 bases fitting TRBD2. Germline-derived CDR1 and CDR2 are DFQATT and SNEGSKA (reference sequence). CDR3 length: 14 amino acids. Germline trimming cut 8 bases from V and 5 bases from J; bases unmatched to any gene: 10. Here the CDR3 reads CSLGIAGGRETQYF. CDR3 bases: TGCAGTTTGGGGATAGCGGGGGGGCGGGAGACCCAGTACTTC.

This clonotype appeared a few times. J is TRBJ2-3 and V is TRBV7-8; tentative D call: TRBD2 (5 bases). This CDR3 comprises 17 residues. Germline CDR1 and CDR2: SGHVS and FQNEAQ. V gave up 5 bases and J gave up 10 bases, with 28 bases separating them. Here the CDR3 reads CASSGGMGATTVRAQYF. The DNA for the CDR3 is TGTGCCAGCAGCGGAGGAATGGGTGCCACCACTGTTCGAGCGCAGTATTTT.

The table lists this clonotype with many counts. CDR3 bases: TGCAGTGCTAGCCCCCGGGACCGGGAGGGGGAAAAACTGTTTTTT. It specifies CSASPRDREGEKLFF. The J gene is TRBJ1-4, the V gene TRBV20-1, with D tentatively TRBD1 (5 bases). The V gene's germline CDR1 is DFQATT and CDR2 SNEGSKA (reference sequence). This CDR3 region has 15 residues. Trimming stripped 3 bases from V and 8 bases from J, with 19 bases between.

In this sample, this clonotype turned up many times. A junction end diverges from the germline sequence, so it may reflect a read error. The chain has TRBV7-9 and TRBJ2-1, with a tentative D call TRBD2 (5 bases). Germline V gene lookup returns CDR1 SEHNR and CDR2 FQNEAQ (reference sequence). The CDR3 is 13 residues long. DNA of the CDR3: TGTGCCAGTAGCTTCGGGGTGAACAATGAGCAGTTCTTC. It yields the protein CASSFGVNNEQFF.

The chain uses TRBV7-3 and TRBJ2-1, with a possible D match to TRBD2 (6 bases). The CDR3 contains 13 residues. Germline CDR1 SGHTA, CDR2 FQGTGA. Trimming stripped 7 bases from V and 6 bases from J, with 13 bases between. This chain's CDR3 is CASTTFGGNEQFF. DNA of the CDR3: TGTGCCAGCACAACTTTCGGGGGCAATGAGCAGTTCTTC.

The chain is built from TRBV6-1 and TRBJ1-5, with D maybe TRBD1 (5 bases). The ends were cut back, 11 bases at V and 2 bases at J, with 13 bases in the middle. This CDR3 is 13 amino acids long. CDR1 MNHNS and CDR2 SASEGT come from the germline V gene. CDR3 region: CAGLGGGNQPQHF. CDR3 coding DNA: TGTGCCGGACTGGGGGGGGGCAATCAGCCCCAGCATTTT.

This clonotype has only a few counts. The rearrangement links TRBV15 to TRBJ2-3, with a tentative D call TRBD2 (6 bases). With 1 base removed from V and 2 bases from J, the gap between germline ends came to 16 bases. The CDR3 has 17 residues. Germline CDR1 is LNHNV and CDR2 is YYDKDF (reference sequence). The CDR3 nucleotides are TGTGCCACCAGCAGAGCTTTTAGGAGGGTATTCACAGATACGCAGTATTTT. Encoded protein: CATSRAFRRVFTDTQYF.

This clonotype appeared a few times. The gene calls are TRBV4-1 and TRBJ2-3, with a tentative D call TRBD2 (5 bases). Deletions cut 4 bases from V and 2 bases from J, with 16 bases between. The CDR3 sequence is 16 residues long. Germline-derived CDR1 and CDR2 are MGHRA and YSYEKL. As DNA, the CDR3 is TGCGCCAGCAGCCCCCGGGTAGCGATGAACACAGATACGCAGTATTTT. Residues: CASSPRVAMNTDTQYF.

J is TRBJ2-2 and V is TRBV5-4; D is uncertain. The CDR3 is 12 amino acids. Trimming shortened V by 2 bases and J by 7 bases, and 6 bases separated the two germline ends. Germline V CDR1 and CDR2: SGHNT, YYREEE (reference sequence). The CDR3 reads CASSFEDGELFF. For the CDR3, the DNA is TGTGCCAGCAGCTTCGAGGACGGGGAGCTGTTTTTT. The entire variable domain, with the rest obtained from reference TRBV5-4 and TRBJ2-2, is as follows: ETGVTQSPTHLIKTRGQQVTLRCSSQSGHNTVSWYQQALGQGPQFIFQYYREEENGRGNFPPRFSGLQFPNYSSELNVNALELDDSALYLCASSFEDGELFFGEGSRLTVL.

The genes are TRBV20-1 and TRBJ2-4; TRBD2 is a possible D gene (6 bases). The V gene's germline CDR1 is DFQATT and CDR2 SNEGSKA (reference sequence). The CDR3 has 18 residues. The V end lost 0 bases, the J end lost 0 bases, and 18 bases lay between the germline ends. The CDR3 is CSARDPERALLAKNIQYF. Written as DNA, the CDR3 is TGCAGTGCTAGAGATCCCGAGCGGGCCTTGCTAGCCAAAAACATTCAGTACTTC.

This chain uses TRBV11-3 with TRBJ2-7; no reliable D call. The V gene's germline CDR1 is SGHNT and CDR2 YENEEA. V was cut by 8 bases and J by 4 bases, with 9 bases left in between. The CDR3 has 11 amino acids. Written as DNA, the CDR3 is TGTGCCAGCGGCCACCCTTACGAGCAGTACGTC. It codes for CASGHPYEQYV.

This clonotype turned up a few times. The rearrangement joins TRBV5-1 to TRBJ2-5; the D gene could be TRBD1 or TRBD2 (5 bases each). This CDR3 has 13 amino acids. V was clipped by 0 bases and J by 8 bases, with 11 bases between them. From germline, CDR1 is SGHRS and CDR2 YFSETQ. The CDR3 DNA reads as TGCGCCAGCAGCTTGGAGGCAGGGAGTACCCAGTACTTC. This sequence encodes CASSLEAGSTQYF.

This rearrangement joins TRBV5-4 to TRBJ1-6; TRBD1 is a possible D gene (5 bases). Trimming took off 1 base at V and 10 bases at J, with 12 bases between the two ends. There are 14 residues in the CDR3. Germline values: CDR1 SGHNT, CDR2 YYREEE (reference sequence). This chain's CDR3 is CASSLWQGGSPLHF. In DNA form, the CDR3 reads TGTGCCAGCAGCTTGTGGCAGGGAGGATCACCCCTCCACTTT.

Many counts were recorded for this clonotype. The CDR3 here is CASSFGTLKADTQYF. CDR3 bases: TGCGCCAGCAGCTTCGGGACTCTTAAGGCAGATACGCAGTATTTT. The J gene is TRBJ2-3, the V gene TRBV5-1; D perhaps matches TRBD2 (6 bases). Trimming left V 2 bases short and J 4 bases short, with 14 bases between. CDR3 length: 15 amino acids. Germline assignment: CDR1 SGHRS and CDR2 YFSETQ.

The rearrangement uses TRBV29-1 and TRBJ2-3, with D tentatively TRBD1 (5 bases). Germline CDR1 is SQVTM and CDR2 is ANQGSEA. This CDR3 spans 14 amino acids. V lost 4 bases and J 12 bases, leaving 23 bases between the germline ends. This chain's CDR3 is CSVGRRLDRTLQYF. CDR3 nucleotides: TGCAGCGTTGGCCGACGCCTTGACAGAACCCTTCAGTATTTT.

The chain joins TRBV6-5 to TRBJ1-2; D gene unclear. The V and J ends lost 0 bases and 8 bases respectively, with 10 bases between them. Germline CDR1 reads MNHEY; CDR2 reads SVGAGI. The CDR3 has 13 residues. CDR3 loop: CASSYSRLAGYTF. In nucleotides, the CDR3 is TGTGCCAGCAGTTACTCCCGGCTAGCCGGCTACACCTTC.

V is TRBV5-4 and J is TRBJ2-5; no reliable D call. Germline V lookup: CDR1 SGHNT, CDR2 YYREEE (reference sequence). This CDR3 comprises 13 residues. V shed 4 bases and J shed 5 bases, with 12 bases lying between them. In nucleotides, the CDR3 is TGTGCCAGCAGCCCCTCGATCAGGGAGACCCAGTACTTC. This translates into CASSPSIRETQYF.

Only a few counts were recorded for this clonotype. The rearrangement uses TRBV6-2 or TRBV6-3 and TRBJ2-3, with TRBD1 identical over 10 bases. The CDR3 totals 15 residues. Germline V gene sequence: CDR1 MNHEY, CDR2 SVGEGT. Unmatched junction bases numbered 4, after V lost 7 bases and J lost 0 bases. This CDR3 is CASIGQGVSTDTQYF. The CDR3 nucleotides read TGTGCCAGCATCGGACAGGGGGTTAGCACAGATACGCAGTATTTT.

This clonotype was recorded a few times. This chain links TRBV20-1 with TRBJ2-5; D not certain. V lost 2 bases, J lost 5 bases, and 6 bases lay in between. Germline CDR1 DFQATT, CDR2 SNEGSKA (reference sequence). The CDR3 loop spans 11 amino acids. The CDR3, as DNA: TGCAGTGCTAGAAGGGCTGAGACCCAGTACTTC. It encodes CSARRAETQYF.

This clonotype came up a few times. The chain has TRBV5-1 and TRBJ1-2; perhaps TRBD1 as D (5 bases). The CDR3 has 13 amino acids. V was pared by 4 bases and J by 4 bases, with 11 bases between. Looked up from germline, CDR1 is SGHRS and CDR2 is YFSETQ. The CDR3: CASSRQRVYGYTF. The CDR3 DNA is TGCGCCAGCAGCCGACAGCGGGTCTATGGCTACACCTTC.

The V call is TRBV7-9, the J call TRBJ2-2, with TRBD1 as a possible D gene (5 bases). The germline V gene encodes CDR1 SEHNR and CDR2 FQNEAQ (reference sequence). Trimming shortened V by 5 bases and J by 6 bases, and 10 bases separated the two germline ends. This CDR3 is 13 amino acids long. CDR3 DNA: TGTGCCAGCAGCGCCAGGGAAGCCGGGGAGCTGTTTTTT. This encodes CASSAREAGELFF. Full variable domain (remainder filled in from reference TRBV7-9 and TRBJ2-2): DTGVSQNPRHKITKRGQNVTFRCDPISEHNRLYWYRQTLGQGPEFLTYFQNEAQLEKSRLLSDRFSAERPKGSFSTLEIQRTEQGDSAMYLCASSAREAGELFFGEGSRLTVL.

The rearrangement uses TRBV2 and TRBJ2-7; D not certain. CDR1 and CDR2 from the germline V gene are SNHLY and FYNNEI. The CDR3 is 11 amino acids. V was pared by 6 bases and J by 3 bases, with 6 bases between. The CDR3 nucleotides are TGTGCCAGCAGCTATTTCTACGAGCAGTACTTC. Translation: CASSYFYEQYF.

V gene TRBV28 combines with J gene TRBJ2-1; D is possibly TRBD1 (6 bases). The V and J ends lost 4 bases and 3 bases respectively, with 16 bases between them. The germline CDR1 and CDR2 sequences are MDHEN and SYDVKM. The CDR3 sequence is 16 residues long. CDR3 in amino acids: CASSSMDSFNYNEQFF. In DNA, the CDR3 is TGTGCCAGCAGTTCGATGGACAGTTTCAACTACAATGAGCAGTTCTTC.

The sample holds a few counts of this clonotype. The chain employs TRBV11-2 and TRBJ1-1; tentative D call: TRBD1 (6 bases). V lost 4 bases to trimming and J lost 5 bases, with 20 bases between them. The CDR3 has 16 amino acids. Germline loops: CDR1 SGHAT, CDR2 FQNNGV. CDR3 nucleotides: TGTGCCAGCAGCTCAAGTCGAGGGGGACGAGGTACTGAAGCTTTCTTT. Residues: CASSSSRGGRGTEAFF. Drawing the rest from reference TRBV11-2 and TRBJ1-1, the complete variable domain is EAGVAQSPRYKIIEKRQSVAFWCNPISGHATLYWYQQILGQGPKLLIQFQNNGVVDDSQLPKDRFSAERLKGVDSTLKIQPAKLEDSAVYLCASSSSRGGRGTEAFFGQGTRLTVV.

This chain uses TRBV24-1 with TRBJ2-3, with no clear D. The CDR3 length is 11 residues. CDR1 KGHDR and CDR2 SFDVKD come from the germline V gene. V was trimmed by 5 bases and J by 5 bases, leaving 4 bases between them. Written as DNA, the CDR3 is TGTGCCACCAGTGCCAAAGATACGCAGTATTTT. Translating gives CATSAKDTQYF.

This clonotype was seen only a few times. This rearrangement joins TRBV2 to TRBJ2-7; perhaps TRBD1 as D (6 bases). Germline V lookup: CDR1 SNHLY, CDR2 FYNNEI. CDR3 length: 12 amino acids. The V end lost 8 bases, the J end lost 3 bases, and 11 bases lay between the germline ends. CDR3 sequence reads: CASPRGGYEQYF. The CDR3 DNA reads as TGTGCCAGCCCCAGGGGTGGCTACGAGCAGTACTTC.

This rearrangement joins TRBV4-2 to TRBJ1-1; D ambiguous. There are 12 residues in the CDR3. V gave up 5 bases and J gave up 1 base, with 5 bases separating them. CDR1 is LGHNA, CDR2 YNFKEQ, per germline. The CDR3 loop reads CASSGRNTEAFF. For the CDR3, the DNA is TGTGCCAGCAGCGGACGGAACACTGAAGCTTTCTTT.

This clonotype was seen only a few times. Written as DNA, the CDR3 is TGTGCCAGCAGCCCCGGGGACACAGACTATGGCTACACCTTC. This codes for CASSPGDTDYGYTF. V gene TRBV12-3 or TRBV12-4 combines with J gene TRBJ1-2; tentatively, D is TRBD1 (6 bases). V shed 6 bases and J shed 3 bases, with 14 bases lying between them. The CDR3 is 14 residues long.

The chain employs TRBV5-1 and TRBJ2-1, with 13 bases fitting TRBD2. CDR3 length: 14 amino acids. Germline CDR1 reads SGHRS; CDR2 reads YFSETQ. V dropped 3 bases and J dropped 7; count of bases not matched to a gene: 1. CDR3 sequence: CASSSGLAGNEQFF. DNA of the CDR3: TGCGCCAGCAGCTCGGGACTAGCGGGGAATGAGCAGTTCTTC.

This clonotype was seen a handful of times. The chain links TRBV7-6 to TRBJ2-1, with 9 positions matching TRBD2. V shed 3 bases, J shed 8 bases, and the junction held 8 bases outside the gene matches. CDR1 and CDR2 (germline): SGHVS, FNYEAQ. The CDR3 has 15 amino acids. The CDR3 reads CASSLGGGAIDEQFF. In DNA, the CDR3 is TGTGCCAGCAGCTTGGGCGGGGGGGCTATCGATGAGCAGTTCTTC.